This is a list of T cell receptor beta chains from one sample in a study of T cells after yellow fever vaccination. Each CDR3 protein is one row after TCRdb ran MiXCR on the 5' RACE reads. The repertoire consists of some 390,000 distinct CDR3 sequences, with 18% occurring once and the leading ten covering 15% to 20%. The sample consisted of PBMCs, taken before the yellow fever booster vaccination. All receptors derive from a young man who received the YFV17D yellow fever vaccine. The CDR3 runs from the conserved cysteine through the conserved F or W. The order of the fields is J gene, D gene, clone size, V gene, CDR3 DNA, CDR3 protein. The D gene is left open where the match is weak. Clone size is stated in some rows and not others, as once, few, many or a class when expanded.

>TRBJ2-3|TRBD1|.|TRBV5-6
TGTGCCAGCAGCTTGGGTGGAGGACAGGGGGGGGATACGCAGTATTTT
CASSLGGGQGGDTQYF
>TRBJ2-3|.|.|TRBV10-3
TGTGCCATCAGTGAATTGAACCCTGCAACCACAGATACGCAGTATTTT
CAISELNPATTDTQYF
>TRBJ2-7|.|.|TRBV15
TGTGCCACCAGCAGAGATTTGAGCTACGAGCAGTACTTC
CATSRDLSYEQYF
>TRBJ1-2|.|many|TRBV29-1
TGCAGCGTTGAAGATCGGTTCAGGGGCTATGGCTACACCTTC
CSVEDRFRGYGYTF
>TRBJ2-2|.|.|TRBV6-5
TGTGCCAGCAGTTTCCAAACAGGGACCGGGGAGCTGTTTTTT
CASSFQTGTGELFF
>TRBJ1-4|.|few|TRBV6-1
TGTGCCAGCAGTCCCAGGACAGACGCAACTAATGAAAAACTGTTTTTT
CASSPRTDATNEKLFF
>TRBJ2-3|TRBD1|.|TRBV5-1
TGCGCCAGCAGCTTGGGATCGGGGACAGGGATCACAGATACGCAGTATTTT
CASSLGSGTGITDTQYF
>TRBJ2-2|TRBD1|.|TRBV5-6
TGTGCCAGCAGCCGGGCCCCTACAGGGGACCGGGAGCTGTTTTTT
CASSRAPTGDRELFF
>TRBJ1-5|.|.|TRBV18
TGTGCCAGCTCCTCTATACAGGGTAATCAGCCCCAGCATTTT
CASSSIQGNQPQHF
>TRBJ1-1|.|.|TRBV5-1
TGCGCCAGCAGCTTCGGGCAGGGAATGAACACTGAAGCTTTCTTT
CASSFGQGMNTEAFF
>TRBJ1-5|.|many|TRBV6-2/TRBV6-3
TGTGCCAGCAGTTACGGACTTAGCAATCAGCCCCAGCATTTT
CASSYGLSNQPQHF
>TRBJ2-5|.|.|TRBV4-2
TGTGCCAGCAGCCAAGAGGGGGGGACATCACGGATGGAGACCCAGTACTTC
CASSQEGGTSRMETQYF
>TRBJ1-2|.|.|TRBV24-1
TGTGCCACCAGTGACCCTGGAGGGATCTATGGCTACACCTTC
CATSDPGGIYGYTF
>TRBJ1-1|.|.|TRBV30
TGTGCCTGGAGTGTATTGGGGATCAACACTGAAGCTTTCTTT
CAWSVLGINTEAFF
>TRBJ1-1|.|few|TRBV28
TGTGCCAGCAATCCCGGGGGAGGGTTTCCCACTGAAGCTTTCTTT
CASNPGGGFPTEAFF
>TRBJ2-7|.|few|TRBV20-1
TGCAGTGCTAGAGAACAGGATGGGACCTACGAGCAGTACTTC
CSAREQDGTYEQYF